A selection of T cell receptor beta chains follows, all from one sample in a study of T-cell memory formation after mild COVID-19. TCRdb redid the calling of the 5' RACE reads with MiXCR, one entry per CDR3 protein. The sample records about 270,000 distinct CDR3 sequences, around 15% being singletons. Specimen: PBMCs or a T cell subset sorted from them (not recorded which). The receptors originated from a young man who had mild COVID-19 (a few samples of this study predate the infection). Cell type and time point are not known. Both conserved end residues are part of each CDR3. The D gene is left open where the match is weak. For some rows the clone size is stated as once, few or many, or as a class when expanded; others skip it.

TRBJ2-3 | few | TRBV20-1 | TRBD2 | CSAGQITGGGPDTQYF | TGCAGTGCTGGACAAATAACGGGCGGGGGGCCGGATACGCAGTATTTT
TRBJ1-1 | - | TRBV4-1 | - | CASSNREGTEAFF | TGCGCCAGCAGCAACAGGGAGGGCACTGAAGCTTTCTTT
TRBJ1-1 | few | TRBV11-2 | - | CASSLALGYTEAFF | TGTGCCAGCAGCTTAGCCCTAGGGTACACTGAAGCTTTCTTT
TRBJ1-1 | many | TRBV4-3 | - | CASSRQGDTEAFF | TGCGCCAGCAGCCGCCAGGGAGACACTGAAGCTTTCTTT
TRBJ2-5 | - | TRBV5-1 | TRBD2 | CASSLLGTSEETQYF | TGCGCCAGCAGCTTGTTGGGGACTAGCGAAGAGACCCAGTACTTC
TRBJ2-3 | - | TRBV5-1 | - | CASSLEGPYTDTQYF | TGCGCCAGCAGCTTGGAGGGACCCTACACAGATACGCAGTATTTT
TRBJ1-2 | - | TRBV29-1 | - | CSVESLVRVNYGYTF | TGCAGCGTTGAAAGCCTAGTCAGGGTGAACTATGGCTACACCTTC
TRBJ2-2 | few | TRBV7-6 | TRBD1 | CASSSRDRDTGELFF | TGTGCCAGCAGCTCACGGGACAGGGACACCGGGGAGCTGTTTTTT
TRBJ1-5 | few | TRBV7-9 | - | CASSHGQLGNQPQHF | TGTGCCAGCAGCCACGGACAGTTGGGGAATCAGCCCCAGCATTTT
TRBJ1-1 | - | TRBV12-3/TRBV12-4 | TRBD1 | CASSLQGRFGATIQGVKAFF | TGTGCCAGCAGTTTGCAGGGGCGATTTGGGGCTACTATCCAGGGGGTAAAAGCTTTCTTT
TRBJ2-2 | - | TRBV7-2 | - | CASSPGGSTGELFF | TGTGCCAGCAGCCCGGGCGGATCCACCGGGGAGCTGTTTTTT
TRBJ2-3 | - | TRBV10-3 | TRBD2 | CAISGLAGPSTDTQYF | TGTGCCATCAGTGGTCTAGCGGGTCCTAGCACAGATACGCAGTATTTT
TRBJ2-5 | - | TRBV2 | - | CASRNPTYAGEETQYF | TGTGCCAGCAGAAACCCCACGTACGCCGGGGAAGAGACCCAGTACTTC
TRBJ1-1 | - | TRBV5-1 | - | CASSFRTNTEAFF | TGCGCCAGCAGCTTCCGAACTAACACTGAAGCTTTCTTT
TRBJ1-1 | few | TRBV4-1 | - | CASSGTTVDTEAFF | TGCGCCAGCAGCGGTACGACGGTGGACACTGAAGCTTTCTTT